Below are 26 T cell receptor beta chains sequenced from a single sample in a study of T cell responses to AZD1222 COVID-19 vaccine. Generated by immunoSEQ multiplex PCR, the TCRdb table keeps only in-frame clones and is missing some. The table has 90,000 to 100,000 clones, roughly 90% seen once. The sequencing here drew on peripheral blood, taken 28 days after the second AZD1222 dose. The source of these receptors is an adult who received the AZD1222 COVID-19 vaccine.

The chain employs TRBV28 and TRBJ2-1; possible D gene TRBD2, 6 bases. CDR1 is MDHEN and CDR2 is SYDVKM in the germline V gene. The CDR3 runs to 14 residues. V gave up 7 bases and J gave up 2 bases, with 12 bases separating them. CDR3 DNA: TGTGCCAGCACCCTTAGCGGAGCCTACAATGAGCAGTTCTTC. Its protein is CASTLSGAYNEQFF. The variable domain in full, completed from reference TRBV28 and TRBJ2-1, reads DVKVTQSSRYLVKRTGEKVFLECVQDMDHENMFWYRQDPGLGLRLIYFSYDVKMKEKGDIPEGYSVSREKKERFSLILESASTNQTSMYLCASTLSGAYNEQFFGPGTRLTVL.

V is TRBV19 and J is TRBJ1-2, with D unresolved. V was trimmed by 1 base and J by 3 bases, leaving 9 bases between them. Looked up from germline, CDR1 is LNHDA and CDR2 is SQIVND (reference sequence). This CDR3 has 14 residues. Here the CDR3 DNA reads TGTGCCAGTAGTATAGTTGGACGATACTATGGCTACACCTTC. Residues: CASSIVGRYYGYTF.

V and J are TRBV11-2 and TRBJ1-2; a possible D gene is TRBD1 (5 bases). In germline, CDR1 is SGHAT, CDR2 FQNNGV. Trimming took off 5 bases at V and 0 bases at J, with 10 bases between the two ends. This CDR3 spans 14 amino acids. The CDR3 bases are TGTGCCAGCAGCCCCCAGACAGCTAACTATGGCTACACCTTC. It is translated as CASSPQTANYGYTF. The whole variable domain, remainder taken from reference TRBV11-2 and TRBJ1-2, is EAGVAQSPRYKIIEKRQSVAFWCNPISGHATLYWYQQILGQGPKLLIQFQNNGVVDDSQLPKDRFSAERLKGVDSTLKIQPAKLEDSAVYLCASSPQTANYGYTFGSGTRLTVV.

The chain couples TRBV28 to TRBJ1-2; 8 bases are shared with TRBD1. The CDR3 runs 13 residues. V gave up 6 bases and J gave up 7 bases; unmatched junction bases: 7. The germline CDR1 and CDR2 sequences are MDHEN and SYDVKM. This CDR3 is CASRTGVSRGYTF. The CDR3 bases are TGTGCCAGCAGGACAGGGGTTAGTCGTGGCTACACCTTC.

The sample holds a few counts of this clone. The chain uses TRBV5-1 and TRBJ1-4, with D perhaps TRBD1 (5 bases). Germline CDR1 is SGHRS and CDR2 is YFSETQ. V was trimmed by 2 bases and J by 4 bases, leaving 9 bases between them. The CDR3 spans 14 residues. The CDR3 nucleotides are TGCGCCAGCAGCTTAGACAGTGTTAATGAAAAACTGTTTTTT. Its protein is CASSLDSVNEKLFF. Using reference TRBV5-1 and TRBJ1-4 for the parts outside the CDR3, the full variable domain is KAGVTQTPRYLIKTRGQQVTLSCSPISGHRSVSWYQQTPGQGLQFLFEYFSETQRNKGNFPGRFSGRQFSNSRSEMNVSTLELGDSALYLCASSLDSVNEKLFFGSGTQLSVL.

This clone has a single count. The chain uses TRBV30 and TRBJ2-7, with D perhaps matching TRBD1 (5 bases). CDR1 and CDR2 (germline): GTSNPN, SVGIG (reference sequence). Deletions cut 3 bases from V and 0 bases from J, with 12 bases between. The CDR3 sequence is 14 residues long. CDR3 bases: TGTGCCTGGAGGAGACAGACGAGCTCCTACGAGCAGTACTTC. It translates to CAWRRQTSSYEQYF.

A single count supports this clone. The CDR3 spells CSVVEEASGRGEQYF. CDR3 DNA: TGCAGCGTTGTTGAAGAAGCCAGCGGGAGGGGGGAGCAGTACTTC. This rearrangement joins TRBV29-1 to TRBJ2-7; TRBD2 agrees at 10 bases. The CDR3 totals 15 residues. Trimming removed 4 bases from V and 7 bases from J; junction bases left unmatched: 13. CDR1 and CDR2 (germline): SQVTM, ANQGSEA.

The chain recombines TRBV2 with TRBJ1-2; D is ambiguous. CDR3 length: 14 residues. V lost 7 bases to trimming and J lost 3 bases, with 15 bases between them. Germline assignment: CDR1 SNHLY and CDR2 FYNNEI. The CDR3 DNA follows: TGTGCCAGCACCCCGACTCCGGAGGACTATGGCTACACCTTC. Residues: CASTPTPEDYGYTF.

The chain recombines TRBV6-5 with TRBJ2-7; the D call may be TRBD1 or TRBD2 (5 bases each). The V end was cut by 10 bases, the J end by 0 bases, with 10 bases between. There are 12 residues in the CDR3. CDR1 and CDR2 from the germline V gene are MNHEY and SVGAGI. As DNA, the CDR3 is TGTGCCATCTCAGGGAGCTCCTACGAGCAGTACTTC. Protein sequence: CAISGSSYEQYF.

This chain links TRBV21-1 with TRBJ1-5; the D call TRBD1 from the table was never checked on the DNA. TRBV21-1 is given as a pseudogene. The CDR3 is made up of 14 amino acids. CDR3 region: CASNADRANQPQHF. In DNA form, the CDR3 reads TGTGCCAGCAATGCTGACAGGGCCAATCAGCCCCAGCATTTT.

In this sample, this clone turned up once. The rearrangement links TRBV29-1 to TRBJ1-5, with a weak D call TRBD1 (5 bases). The CDR3 spans 14 residues. Between the trimmed V and J ends, which lost 7 bases and 0 bases, there was a span of 13 bases. Germline CDR1 reads SQVTM; CDR2 reads ANQGSEA. The CDR3 DNA sequence: TGCAGCGCCAACGTCGGGGCTAGCAATCAGCCCCAGCATTTT. It yields the protein CSANVGASNQPQHF.

V is TRBV5-6 and J is TRBJ2-2; D is ambiguous. The germline V gene encodes CDR1 SGHDT and CDR2 YYEEEE. There are 14 residues in the CDR3. The V end lost 0 bases, the J end lost 4 bases, and 7 bases lay between the germline ends. CDR3 protein: CASSLGARTGELFF. Here the CDR3 DNA reads TGTGCCAGCAGCTTGGGGGCGCGCACCGGGGAGCTGTTTTTT.

This clone came up once. The chain carries TRBV18 and TRBJ1-5; D not resolved. V was trimmed by 2 bases and J by 2 bases, leaving 7 bases between them. The CDR3 totals 14 residues. Germline V gene lookup returns CDR1 KGHSH and CDR2 LQKENI. This CDR3 reads CASSPGIGNQPQHF. The CDR3 DNA sequence: TGTGCCAGCTCACCAGGGATAGGCAATCAGCCCCAGCATTTT.

The CDR3 DNA reads as TGTGCCAGCAGACAAGCAGGGTCATCGAACACCGGGGAGCTGTTTTTT. It yields the protein CASRQAGSSNTGELFF. V is TRBV7-6 and J is TRBJ2-2; possibly TRBD1 for D (5 bases). Germline V gene lookup returns CDR1 SGHVS and CDR2 FNYEAQ. Trimming removed 6 bases at V and 0 bases at J, with 14 bases between. There are 16 residues in the CDR3.

CDR3 region: CASRDTGGEGYTF. DNA for the CDR3: TGCGCCAGCAGAGACACAGGGGGCGAGGGCTACACCTTC. The chain employs TRBV5-1 and TRBJ1-2; TRBD1 agrees at 9 bases. Trimming removed 5 bases from V and 8 bases from J; junction bases left unmatched: 7. Germline lookup yields CDR1 SGHRS and CDR2 YFSETQ. This CDR3 contains 13 residues.

On this clone: Other DNA sequences in the sample encode the same CDR3. This rearrangement joins TRBV5-1 to TRBJ1-6; the match to TRBD1 covers 10 bases. Germline CDR1 reads SGHRS; CDR2 reads YFSETQ. The CDR3 consists of 15 residues. V lost 3 bases and J lost 5; bases outside the gene matches: 2. The CDR3 sequence: CASSSGQGNNSPLHF. CDR3 DNA sequence: TGCGCCAGCAGCTCGGGACAGGGGAATAATTCACCCCTCCACTTT.

The rearrangement links TRBV11-2 to TRBJ1-1; TRBD1 is a possible D gene (5 bases). CDR3 length equals 13 residues. V was clipped by 3 bases and J by 1 base, with 6 bases between them. The germline CDR1 and CDR2 sequences are SGHAT and FQNNGV. CDR3: CASSFGGNTEAFF. In DNA form, the CDR3 reads TGTGCCAGCAGCTTTGGGGGGAACACTGAAGCTTTCTTT.

The chain has TRBV5-1 and TRBJ2-7, with D maybe TRBD1 (5 bases). The CDR3 covers 14 residues. The V and J ends lost 1 base and 6 bases respectively, with 14 bases between them. Germline values: CDR1 SGHRS, CDR2 YFSETQ. In nucleotides, the CDR3 is TGCGCCAGCAGCTTGCAAGGGGTGTCGGGCGAGCAGTACTTC. Its protein product is CASSLQGVSGEQYF.

The V call is TRBV30, the J call TRBJ1-2; maybe TRBD1 (5 bases). V was shortened by 1 base and J by 8 bases, with 26 bases between the two germline ends. The CDR3 runs 17 residues. Germline loops: CDR1 GTSNPN, CDR2 SVGIG (reference sequence). For the CDR3, the DNA is TGTGCCTGGAGTGCAACCCGGACATTCCGGGTAAGGGACGGCTACACCTTC. This encodes CAWSATRTFRVRDGYTF.

The chain links TRBV7-9 to TRBJ2-2; D possibly corresponds to TRBD2 (5 bases). Trimming took 1 base from V and 5 from J, leaving 8 bases between them. Germline V gene lookup returns CDR1 SEHNR and CDR2 FQNEAQ (reference sequence). CDR3 size: 14 residues. The CDR3, as DNA: TGTGCCAGCAGCTTAGTGGGCGGGACCGGGGAGCTGTTTTTT. This gives the protein CASSLVGGTGELFF.

This clone has a handful of counts. J is TRBJ2-7 and V is TRBV30; D call uncertain. Trimming removed 4 bases at V and 3 bases at J, with 13 bases between. The CDR3 is 13 amino acids. Germline V gene data show CDR1 as GTSNPN and CDR2 as SVGIG (reference sequence). The CDR3 is CAWTLPAGYEQYF. CDR3 in DNA: TGTGCCTGGACCCTTCCCGCAGGCTACGAGCAGTACTTC. The whole variable domain, filled in from reference TRBV30 and TRBJ2-7, reads SQTIHQWPATLVQPVGSPLSLECTVEGTSNPNLYWYRQAAGRGLQLLFYSVGIGQISSEVPQNLSASRPQDRQFILSSKKLLLSDSGFYLCAWTLPAGYEQYFGPGTRLTVT.

The chain carries TRBV14 and TRBJ1-2, with D possibly being TRBD1 (6 bases). Germline lookup yields CDR1 SGHDN and CDR2 FVKESK. This CDR3 spans 15 amino acids. The germline V and J ends were trimmed by 4 bases and 4 bases, with 16 bases remaining between them. CDR3 DNA: TGTGCCAGCAGCCCCAAGACAGGATACTTCTATGGCTACACCTTC. Amino acid sequence: CASSPKTGYFYGYTF.

In this sample, this clone turned up once. CDR3 bases: TGTGCCAGCTCACCCCCCGTGCGGGCCTCTGGAAACACCATATATTTT. This sequence encodes CASSPPVRASGNTIYF. V is TRBV18 and J is TRBJ1-3, with D uncertain. The length of the CDR3 is 16 residues. CDR1 KGHSH and CDR2 LQKENI come from the germline V gene. V was shortened by 3 bases and J by 0 bases, with 12 bases between the two germline ends.

The V and J genes are TRBV25-1 and TRBJ1-4; a weak D match, TRBD1 (5 bases). Trimming pared 3 bases from V and 8 bases from J, leaving 7 bases between. The V gene's germline CDR1 is MGHDK and CDR2 SYGVNS. The CDR3 has 12 residues. This CDR3 is CASSEGGEKLFF. CDR3 nucleotides: TGTGCCAGCAGTGAGGGGGGGGAAAAACTGTTTTTT.

This CDR3 reads CASNQVRTMDNEKLFF. CDR3 bases: TGCGCCAGCAACCAAGTCCGAACGATGGATAATGAAAAACTGTTTTTT. The rearrangement joins TRBV10-2 to TRBJ1-4; D is unresolved. Germline CDR1 reads WSHSY; CDR2 reads SAAADI. CDR3 size: 16 residues. V gave up 7 bases and J gave up 4 bases, with 19 bases separating them.

This chain uses TRBV6-1 with TRBJ1-3; TRBD1 matches 8 bases. The CDR3 covers 15 residues. V was pared by 3 bases and J by 5 bases, with 6 bases of the junction left unmatched. The V gene's germline CDR1 is MNHNS and CDR2 SASEGT. As DNA, the CDR3 is TGTGCCAGCAGTGAGGCAGGGGGCCATAGAAACACCATATATTTT. Its translation is CASSEAGGHRNTIYF.